Below, 6 T cell receptor beta chains from the same sample are listed, as sequenced in a study of cytomegalovirus exposure and HLA in healthy donors (dated by TCRdb to about 2017). The library was made by the immunoSEQ multiplex PCR assay. The multiplex PCR relied on a mix of 60 forward primers for TCR Vbeta segments and 13 reverse primers for TCR Jbeta segments. TCRdb provides this immuneACCESS table in a form limited to in-frame rearrangements. Some clones are lacking; in checked studies, under half of them reflect an unresolved V gene, and why the rest are absent is not known. The sample table holds around 100,000 clones, of which around 72% were seen once. About 3.7% of the sample goes to the ten largest clones. Specimen: PBMCs. All receptors derive from a man in his forties in good health and CMV-seronegative.

The CDR3 nucleotides are TGTGCCAGCAGCATACAGGGCAGGGGCACCGGGGAGCTGTTTTTT. This sequence encodes CASSIQGRGTGELFF. The chain uses TRBV7-2 and TRBJ2-2; D perhaps matches TRBD1 (6 bases). V gave up 5 bases and J gave up 4 bases, with 14 bases separating them. The germline V gene has CDR1 SGHTA and CDR2 FQGNSA. The CDR3 consists of 15 residues.

This rearrangement joins TRBV7-9 to TRBJ1-1; D is undetermined. The CDR3 is made up of 10 amino acids. Trimming removed 8 bases at V and 5 bases at J, with 6 bases between. Per germline, CDR1 SEHNR and CDR2 FQNEAQ (reference sequence). CDR3 region: CASGGTEAFF. CDR3 sequence (DNA): TGTGCCAGCGGAGGGACTGAAGCTTTCTTT.

The genes are TRBV2 and TRBJ1-4, with 8 positions matching TRBD1. J lost 8 bases, V lost 5 bases, and 10 bases had no gene match. The CDR3 is made up of 15 amino acids. The germline CDR1 and CDR2 sequences are SNHLY and FYNNEI. The CDR3 loop is CASSRTRGLGEKLFF. DNA of the CDR3: TGTGCCAGCAGTCGCACCAGGGGGCTAGGGGAAAAACTGTTTTTT.

The rearrangement uses TRBV6-1 and TRBJ2-7, with a possible D match to TRBD2 (5 bases). CDR1 MNHNS and CDR2 SASEGT come from the germline V gene. V lost 3 bases and J lost 5, with 14 bases in between. This CDR3 contains 14 residues. The CDR3 reads CASSEESGVNEQYF. The CDR3 DNA sequence: TGTGCCAGCAGTGAGGAGTCCGGGGTTAACGAGCAGTACTTC.

In this sample, this clone turned up once. This chain connects TRBV5-4 to TRBJ2-1; 9 bases agree with TRBD2. There are 16 residues in the CDR3. The V gene's germline CDR1 is SGHNT and CDR2 YYREEE (reference sequence). J lost 7 bases, V lost 3 bases, and 11 bases had no gene match. The CDR3 nucleotides are TGTGCCAGCAGCTCCTGGGTAGCGGGGGATGGGAATGAGCAGTTCTTC. Translated: CASSSWVAGDGNEQFF.

V gene TRBV6-1 combines with J gene TRBJ1-2, with D possibly being TRBD1 (5 bases). The germline gives CDR1 MNHNS, CDR2 SASEGT. V dropped 0 bases and J dropped 8 bases, with 19 bases sitting between them. The CDR3 loop spans 16 amino acids. The CDR3 reads CASSEAGTVTAGGYTF. The CDR3 nucleotides read TGTGCCAGCAGTGAAGCCGGCACGGTGACAGCGGGGGGCTACACCTTC.